These T cell receptor beta chains were read from a single sample in a study of shared clonotypes between healthy human individuals. Sequenced by immunoSEQ multiplex PCR; TCRdb stores in-frame clones only, minus some. The data contain hundreds of thousands of clones, approximately 96% of them singletons. The sequenced sample consisted of naive CD8+ T cells sorted from blood. These receptors were obtained from a woman aged 30 to 39 in good health. Each CDR3 is given with its conserved first and last residue. A D gene is named only where the DNA matches it firmly. Expanded clones get a size class; other rows say once, few or many, or leave the size out.

TRBV28	.	TRBJ2-4	.	TGTGCCAGCAGTGGAACTCTAGCGATCGGGGCCAAAAACATTCAGTACTTC	CASSGTLAIGAKNIQYF
TRBV29-1	.	TRBJ2-2	.	TGCAGCGTTGAAGTCATCCGGGACAAGAACACCGGGGAGCTGTTTTTT	CSVEVIRDKNTGELFF
TRBV6-5	.	TRBJ2-1	.	TGTGCCAGCAGTTACACCTCGAATGAGCAGTTCTTC	CASSYTSNEQFF
TRBV5-1	.	TRBJ2-1	.	TGCGCCAGCAGCTTGGGGCCGTCGGGGTACAATGAGCAGTTCTTC	CASSLGPSGYNEQFF
TRBV6-5	.	TRBJ2-1	.	TGTGCCAGCCTAGGGGGGAATGAGCAGTTCTTC	CASLGGNEQFF
TRBV4-1	.	TRBJ2-7	.	TGCGCCAGCAGCCAAGGAGAAACAGGGTCCTACGAGCAGTACTTC	CASSQGETGSYEQYF
TRBV28	.	TRBJ2-7	TRBD1	TGTGCCAGCAGTTTATCTCATCTATTAGTCCGGGACAGGTCCTACGAGCAGTACTTC	CASSLSHLLVRDRSYEQYF
TRBV14	.	TRBJ2-7	TRBD1	TGTGCCAGCGCGAAAGACCACAGGGGGCTAATGGAGCAGTACTTC	CASAKDHRGLMEQYF
TRBV4-1	.	TRBJ1-2	.	TGCGCCAGCAGCCAAGATCATCGGGGCCCAAGTCCCTATGGCTACACCTTC	CASSQDHRGPSPYGYTF
TRBV27	once	TRBJ2-1	TRBD2	TGTGCCAGCAGTTTAGGCGGACTAGCTTACAATGAGCAGTTCTTC	CASSLGGLAYNEQFF
TRBV28	.	TRBJ1-2	.	TGTGCCAGCAGTTTAGCTCCGGGGGACCGCTATGGCTACACCTTC	CASSLAPGDRYGYTF
TRBV13	once	TRBJ2-3	.	TGTGCCAGCAGAAGCACAGATACGCAGTATTTT	CASRSTDTQYF
TRBV14	.	TRBJ2-1	TRBD2	TGTGCCAGCAGCCCCAGGACTAGCGTCGATGAGCAGTTCTTC	CASSPRTSVDEQFF
TRBV9	.	TRBJ2-7	.	TGTGCCAGCAGCGTCGAAGGGACCTCCTACGAGCAGTACTTC	CASSVEGTSYEQYF
TRBV9	.	TRBJ2-1	.	TGTGCCAGCAGCGCCGTGATTTCTATTTCAGGGAATGAGCAGTTCTTC	CASSAVISISGNEQFF
TRBV5-4	.	TRBJ2-3	.	TGTGCCAGCAGCTTTGGTGCCCTGGCGGGAGATACGCAGTATTTT	CASSFGALAGDTQYF
TRBV19	once	TRBJ1-5	.	TGTGCCAGTAGTATAGGGTACTGGGGGACGGGACAGCCCCAGCATTTT	CASSIGYWGTGQPQHF